The T cell receptor beta chain described here comes from a study of blood T cell repertoires in COVID-19. Study information: Samples taken during acute and convalescent COVID-19 were collected in the United States, Italy and Spain. PBMCs, B-cell-depleted T cells, or T cells provided the cDNA or gDNA that made up the material.

Under the authors' procedure: Estimates of nucleated cell counts were drawn from the amplification of reference gene primers. Clones were read by immunoSEQ multiplex PCR, and TCRdb kept only the in-frame ones, dropping some. Clone size and V and J calls were adopted from that table, with D and trimming inferred from the DNA. The sample yields under 140,000 clones, about four fifths seen once. This CDR3 spans 14 amino acids. Germline values: CDR1 LNHDA, CDR2 SQIVND (reference sequence). The ends were cut back, 4 bases at V and 0 bases at J, with 7 bases in the middle. The genes are TRBV19 and TRBJ1-5; D is uncertain. The receptor was isolated from an older woman with acute or convalescent COVID-19. The sample comprised peripheral blood. The CDR3, as DNA: TGTGCCAGTAGTAGGTCAGGTAGCAATCAGCCCCAGCATTTT. Protein: CASSRSGSNQPQHF.